This T cell receptor beta chain was identified in a study of cytomegalovirus exposure and HLA in healthy donors. Researchers ran the PCR with 60 Vbeta and 13 Jbeta primers. Only in-frame clones appear in the TCRdb table, and some are missing; sequencing was by immunoSEQ multiplex PCR. Of roughly 120,000 clones detected, around three quarters appear once; the ten largest clones hold around 5%. Study outcomes and limitations: DRB1 showed the most TCR associations and HLA-C the fewest in a later analysis, as rates varied by HLA locus. HLA alleles were associated with around 17,000 TCR beta sequences in a later analysis at 0.05 false discovery rate. When presence/absence was analysed, sequencing depth was taken to be roughly uniform across donors.

The CDR3 sequence is 14 residues long. Trimming removed 6 bases from V and 2 bases from J, with 12 bases in between. The V gene's germline CDR1 is KGHSH and CDR2 LQKENI. As concerns this clone: The target antigen is unknown.

The chain has TRBV18 and TRBJ2-3; a possible D gene is TRBD2 (5 bases). Sequences were obtained from PBMCs. This receptor was obtained from a man aged 30 to 39 in good health and CMV-seropositive. CDR3 DNA: TGTGCCAGCTCCCGTATCGGGAACACAGATACGCAGTATTTT. It is translated as CASSRIGNTDTQYF.